This TCR beta chain came from a study of B cell selection in AIRE deficiency (dated by TCRdb to about 2019). As for the study more broadly: Researchers compared the TCRbeta repertoires of sorted blood CD4+ conventional T cells and regulatory T cells from AIRE-deficient patients with the corresponding repertoires from healthy controls. The TCR-sequenced cohort comprised roughly 5 AIRE-deficient APECED patients and roughly 5 healthy control donors.

Conventional CD4 T cells were sorted as cells that were CD4+CD127+. The healthy donors who provided the control samples were not related to the patients. A FACSAria flow cytometer was used to sort the Tconv and Treg cells intended for TCRbeta sequencing. The sorted cells went into 5-ml round-bottom polystyrene tubes, and the dry cell pellets were then frozen at -80 degrees C until sequencing. On this clone: Its antigen specificity is not known. There are no base qualities to consult, and no much larger clone falls within one base.

The immunoSEQ platform was used to sequence the TCRbeta chain. The original pipeline was this. Pooled conventional T cell repertoires yielded 100,000 to 110,000 distinct in-frame TCRbeta sequences from patients and approximately 140,000 from healthy donors. Treg TCRbeta sequences shared by two or more individuals were defined as public, and these public Treg TCRbeta sequences were subsequently searched for in Tconv repertoires. Differences between groups were assessed using Mann-Whitney U tests with Bonferroni-Dunn correction in GraphPad Prism 7.03. In TCRdb, the immuneACCESS table is reduced to in-frame sequences with V and J assigned. These tables do not hold every clone; where another copy was compared, an unresolved V gene accounts for under half, and the others remain unexplained. V, J and clone size derive from that table, while D and trimming were established from the DNA sequence. This sample comprises some 27,000 clones, around 95% of them detected only once. The top ten hold less than 0.25% of the sample.

Paper-wide results and their limitations: Only TCRbeta chains were sequenced, and 36.6% of shared healthy-donor Treg sequences were also present in healthy Tconv cells, possibly due to differing TCRalpha chains. Roughly 32% of the Treg TCRbeta sequences shared among healthy donors were found in patient Tconv cells, which suggests that Treg-biased clones were diverted into the Tconv compartment. In AIRE-deficient patients, Tconv and Treg cells had TCRBV gene usage, CDR3 length and TCR diversity comparable to those in healthy donors. Among some 3,600 shared Treg TCRbeta sequences, about 31% were found to be shared only among healthy donors and 9.3% only among patients, suggesting that Treg selection is less efficient in the absence of AIRE. CDR3s were shorter in shared Treg sequences, reflecting a bias toward rearrangements that have few non-templated nucleotide insertions.

V and J lose 6 bases and 4 bases, and a span of 12 bases separates them. The CDR3 spans 13 residues, from the cysteine through the phenylalanine. Left in the record is the CDR3 DNA by itself, 39 bases read in frame from the first base. Via the germline V gene, CDR1 is SNHLY and CDR2 FYNNEI. Sample: CD4+CD127+ conventional T cells sorted from PBMCs. This receptor was identified in a human donor in good health. Recombination linked TRBV2 to TRBJ2-5; TRBD2 is a weak D gene call, 5 bases matching. At the DNA level, the sequence is TGTGCCAGCAGGGGCAGAGGAGGAGAGACCCAGTACTTC. This encodes CASRGRGGETQYF.